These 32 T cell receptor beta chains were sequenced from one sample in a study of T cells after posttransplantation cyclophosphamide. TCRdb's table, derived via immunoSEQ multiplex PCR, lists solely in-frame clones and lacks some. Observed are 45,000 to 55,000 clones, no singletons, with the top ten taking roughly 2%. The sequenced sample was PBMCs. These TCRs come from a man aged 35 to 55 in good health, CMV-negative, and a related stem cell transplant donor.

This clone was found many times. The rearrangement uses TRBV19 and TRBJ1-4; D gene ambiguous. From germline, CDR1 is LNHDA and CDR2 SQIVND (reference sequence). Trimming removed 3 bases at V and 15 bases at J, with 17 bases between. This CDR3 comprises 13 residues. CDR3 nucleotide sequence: TGTGCCAGTAGTATGATCTCGGTCAACAGTGTGTTTTTT. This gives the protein CASSMISVNSVFF.

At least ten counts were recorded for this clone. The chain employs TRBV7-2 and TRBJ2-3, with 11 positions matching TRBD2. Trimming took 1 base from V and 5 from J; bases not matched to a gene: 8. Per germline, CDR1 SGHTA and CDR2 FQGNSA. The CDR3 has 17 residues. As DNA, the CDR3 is TGTGCCAGCAGCTTAGGATCACTAGCGGGAGCCGGAGATACGCAGTATTTT. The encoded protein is CASSLGSLAGAGDTQYF.

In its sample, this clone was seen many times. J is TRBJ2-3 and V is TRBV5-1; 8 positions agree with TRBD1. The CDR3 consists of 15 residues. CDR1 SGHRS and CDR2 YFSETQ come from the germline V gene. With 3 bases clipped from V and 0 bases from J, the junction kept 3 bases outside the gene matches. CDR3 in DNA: TGCGCCAGCAGCTCGACAGGGGCTAGCACAGATACGCAGTATTTT. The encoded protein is CASSSTGASTDTQYF.

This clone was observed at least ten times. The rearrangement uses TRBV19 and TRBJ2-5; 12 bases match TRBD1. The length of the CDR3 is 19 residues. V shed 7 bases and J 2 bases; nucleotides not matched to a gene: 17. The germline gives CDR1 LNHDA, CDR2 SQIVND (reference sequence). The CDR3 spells CASTPIGGGTGGQQETQYF. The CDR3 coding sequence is TGTGCCAGTACCCCCATTGGGGGGGGGACAGGGGGCCAACAAGAGACCCAGTACTTC.

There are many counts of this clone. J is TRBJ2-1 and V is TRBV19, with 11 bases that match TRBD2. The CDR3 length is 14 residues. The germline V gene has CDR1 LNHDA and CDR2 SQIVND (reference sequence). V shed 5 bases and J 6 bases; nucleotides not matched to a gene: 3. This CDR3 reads CASSVAGGPNEQFF. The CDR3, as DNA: TGTGCCAGTAGTGTAGCGGGAGGGCCCAATGAGCAGTTCTTC.

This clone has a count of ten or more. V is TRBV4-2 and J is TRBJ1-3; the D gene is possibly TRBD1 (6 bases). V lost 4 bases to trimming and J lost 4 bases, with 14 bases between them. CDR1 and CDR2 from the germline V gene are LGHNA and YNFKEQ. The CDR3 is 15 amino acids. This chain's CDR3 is CASSPNRVGGNTIYF. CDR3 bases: TGTGCCAGCAGCCCAAACAGGGTGGGAGGAAACACCATATATTTT.

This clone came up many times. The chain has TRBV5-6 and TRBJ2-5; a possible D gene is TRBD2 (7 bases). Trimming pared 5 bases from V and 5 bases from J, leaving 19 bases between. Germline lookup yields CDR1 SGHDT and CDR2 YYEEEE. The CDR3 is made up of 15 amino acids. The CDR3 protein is CASRPSRGAWETQYF. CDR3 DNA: TGTGCCAGCAGGCCGAGTCGGGGGGCGTGGGAGACCCAGTACTTC.

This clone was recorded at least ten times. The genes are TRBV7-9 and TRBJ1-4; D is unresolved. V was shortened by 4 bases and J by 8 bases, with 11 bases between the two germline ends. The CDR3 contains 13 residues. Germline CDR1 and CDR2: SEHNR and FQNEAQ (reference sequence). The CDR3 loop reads CASSSEGGEKLFF. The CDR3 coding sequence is TGTGCCAGCAGCTCGGAAGGCGGGGAAAAACTGTTTTTT. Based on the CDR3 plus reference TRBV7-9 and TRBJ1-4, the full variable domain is DTGVSQNPRHKITKRGQNVTFRCDPISEHNRLYWYRQTLGQGPEFLTYFQNEAQLEKSRLLSDRFSAERPKGSFSTLEIQRTEQGDSAMYLCASSSEGGEKLFFGSGTQLSVL.

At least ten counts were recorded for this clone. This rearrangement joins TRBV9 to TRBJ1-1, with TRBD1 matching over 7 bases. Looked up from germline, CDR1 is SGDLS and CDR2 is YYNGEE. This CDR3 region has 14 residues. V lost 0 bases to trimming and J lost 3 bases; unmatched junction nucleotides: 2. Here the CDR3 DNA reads TGTGCCAGCAGCGTAGGGGACAGACACACTGAAGCTTTCTTT. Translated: CASSVGDRHTEAFF.

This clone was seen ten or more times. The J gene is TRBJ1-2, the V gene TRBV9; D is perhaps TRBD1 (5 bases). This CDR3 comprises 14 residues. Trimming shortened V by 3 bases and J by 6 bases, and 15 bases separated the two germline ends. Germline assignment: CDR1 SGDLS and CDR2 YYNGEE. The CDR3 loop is CASSALGREDGYTF. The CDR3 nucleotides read TGTGCCAGCAGCGCATTAGGCAGGGAAGATGGCTACACCTTC.

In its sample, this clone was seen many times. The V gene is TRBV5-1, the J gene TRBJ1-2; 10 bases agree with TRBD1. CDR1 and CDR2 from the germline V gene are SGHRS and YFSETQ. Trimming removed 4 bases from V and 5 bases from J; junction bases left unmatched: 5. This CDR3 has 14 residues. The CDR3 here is CASSMPGQGYGYTF. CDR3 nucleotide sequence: TGCGCCAGCAGCATGCCGGGACAGGGGTATGGCTACACCTTC.

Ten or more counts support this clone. The CDR3 nucleotides are TGTGCCAGCAGTGAAGGCAGGGAATCAATTCGCACCGGGGAGCTGTTTTTT. Residues: CASSEGRESIRTGELFF. The V and J genes are TRBV6-1 and TRBJ2-2; maybe TRBD1 (5 bases). Germline CDR1 MNHNS, CDR2 SASEGT. This CDR3 is 17 amino acids long. V was shortened by 1 base and J by 4 bases, with 16 bases between the two germline ends.

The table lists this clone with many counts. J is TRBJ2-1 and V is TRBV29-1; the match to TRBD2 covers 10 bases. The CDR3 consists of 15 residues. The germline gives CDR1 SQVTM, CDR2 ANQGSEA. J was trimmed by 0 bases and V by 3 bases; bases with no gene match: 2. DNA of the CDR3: TGCAGCGTTGAGTCTAGCGGGAGCTCCTACAATGAGCAGTTCTTC. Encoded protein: CSVESSGSSYNEQFF.

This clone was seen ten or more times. Here the CDR3 DNA reads TGCGCCAGCAGCTTTTCCCAAGTGAGGGTGAGCGTGGGATACAATGAGCAGTTCTTC. Its translation is CASSFSQVRVSVGYNEQFF. V usage is TRBV4-1 and J usage is TRBJ2-1, with a weak D call TRBD2 (5 bases). Germline CDR1 MGHRA, CDR2 YSYEKL. The CDR3 spans 19 residues. The ends were cut back, 5 bases at V and 4 bases at J, with 27 bases in the middle.

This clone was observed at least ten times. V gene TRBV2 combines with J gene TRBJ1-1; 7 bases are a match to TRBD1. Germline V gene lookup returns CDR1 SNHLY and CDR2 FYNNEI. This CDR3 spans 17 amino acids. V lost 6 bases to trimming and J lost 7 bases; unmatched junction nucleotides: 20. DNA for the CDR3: TGTGCCAGCAGGGAGGCCCGGGACAGTTTCGGATCGGGTGAAGCTTTCTTT. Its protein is CASREARDSFGSGEAFF.

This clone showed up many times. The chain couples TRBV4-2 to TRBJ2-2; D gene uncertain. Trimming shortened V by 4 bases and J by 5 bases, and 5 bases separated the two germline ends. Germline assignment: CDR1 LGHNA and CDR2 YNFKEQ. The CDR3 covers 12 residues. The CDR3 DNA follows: TGTGCCAGCAGCCGCGATACCGGGGAGCTGTTTTTT. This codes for CASSRDTGELFF.

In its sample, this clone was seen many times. CDR3 sequence (DNA): TGTGCCAGCTCACCTTCTGACAGGGAGGCTGCCGGGGAGCTGTTTTTT. Protein sequence: CASSPSDREAAGELFF. This sequence joins TRBV18 and TRBJ2-2, with D tentatively TRBD1 (7 bases). V was trimmed by 3 bases and J by 6 bases, leaving 17 bases between them. CDR1 is KGHSH and CDR2 is LQKENI in the germline V gene. The CDR3 extends over 16 amino acids.

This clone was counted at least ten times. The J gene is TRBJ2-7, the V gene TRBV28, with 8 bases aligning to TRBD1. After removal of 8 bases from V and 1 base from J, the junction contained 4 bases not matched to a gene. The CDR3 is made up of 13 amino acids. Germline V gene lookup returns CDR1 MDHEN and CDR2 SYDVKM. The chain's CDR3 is CASLDRESYEQYF. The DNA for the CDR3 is TGTGCCAGCTTGGACAGGGAGTCCTACGAGCAGTACTTC.

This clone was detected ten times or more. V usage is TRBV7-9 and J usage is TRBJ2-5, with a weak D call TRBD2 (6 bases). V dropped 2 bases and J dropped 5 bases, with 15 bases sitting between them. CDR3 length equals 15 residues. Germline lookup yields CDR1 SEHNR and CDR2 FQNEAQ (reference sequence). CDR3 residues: CASSLSGERRETQYF. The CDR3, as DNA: TGTGCCAGCAGCTTATCGGGGGAGAGGAGGGAGACCCAGTACTTC.

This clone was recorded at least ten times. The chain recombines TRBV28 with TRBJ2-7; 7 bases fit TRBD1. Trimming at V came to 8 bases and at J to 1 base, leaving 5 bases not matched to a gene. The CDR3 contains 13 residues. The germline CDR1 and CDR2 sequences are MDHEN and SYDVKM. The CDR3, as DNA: TGTGCCAGCCGGACAGGAGGATCCTACGAGCAGTACTTC. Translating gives CASRTGGSYEQYF.

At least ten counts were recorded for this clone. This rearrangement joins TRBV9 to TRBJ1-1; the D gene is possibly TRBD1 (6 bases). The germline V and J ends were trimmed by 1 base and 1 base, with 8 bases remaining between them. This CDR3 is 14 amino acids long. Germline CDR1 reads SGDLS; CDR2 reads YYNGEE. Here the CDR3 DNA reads TGTGCCAGCAGCGTACGGGGGGCGAACACTGAAGCTTTCTTT. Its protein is CASSVRGANTEAFF.

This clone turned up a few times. CDR3 bases: TGTGCCAGCAGTTTGGGACTATCCACCTCCTACGAGCAGTACTTC. Translation gives CASSLGLSTSYEQYF. The chain couples TRBV6-6 to TRBJ2-5, with 7 bases lining up with TRBD2. The tail of the sequence fits TRBJ2-7 better, so the J call may be wrong. Germline V lookup: CDR1 MNHNY, CDR2 SVGAGI (reference sequence). This CDR3 comprises 15 residues.

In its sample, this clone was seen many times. CDR3 DNA: TGTGCCAGCAGTTTACAGGGGGGAACTGAAGCTTTCTTT. It codes for CASSLQGGTEAFF. This chain uses TRBV28 with TRBJ1-1; 7 nucleotides line up with TRBD1. Germline V CDR1 and CDR2: MDHEN, SYDVKM. Trimming at V came to 2 bases and at J to 5 bases, leaving 2 bases not matched to a gene. This CDR3 spans 13 amino acids. The full variable domain, its missing parts supplied by reference TRBV28 and TRBJ1-1, is DVKVTQSSRYLVKRTGEKVFLECVQDMDHENMFWYRQDPGLGLRLIYFSYDVKMKEKGDIPEGYSVSREKKERFSLILESASTNQTSMYLCASSLQGGTEAFFGQGTRLTVV.

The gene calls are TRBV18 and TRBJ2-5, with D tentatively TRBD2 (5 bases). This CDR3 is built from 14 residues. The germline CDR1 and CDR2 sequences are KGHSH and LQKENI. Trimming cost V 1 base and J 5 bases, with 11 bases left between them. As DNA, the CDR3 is TGTGCCAGCTCACCACGCCGGGAACCGGAGACCCAGTACTTC. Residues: CASSPRREPETQYF.

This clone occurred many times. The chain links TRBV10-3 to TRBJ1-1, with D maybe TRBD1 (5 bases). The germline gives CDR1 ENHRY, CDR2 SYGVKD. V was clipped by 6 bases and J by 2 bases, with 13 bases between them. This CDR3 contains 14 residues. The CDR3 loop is CAISPREPNTEAFF. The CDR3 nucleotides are TGTGCCATCAGCCCCAGGGAACCCAACACTGAAGCTTTCTTT.

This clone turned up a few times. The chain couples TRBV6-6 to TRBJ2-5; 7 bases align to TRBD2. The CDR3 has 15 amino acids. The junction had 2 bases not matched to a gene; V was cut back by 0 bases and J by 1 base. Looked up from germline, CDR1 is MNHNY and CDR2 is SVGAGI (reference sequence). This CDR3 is CASSYSSGTQETQYF. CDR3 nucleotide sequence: TGTGCCAGCAGTTACTCGAGCGGGACCCAAGAGACCCAGTACTTC.

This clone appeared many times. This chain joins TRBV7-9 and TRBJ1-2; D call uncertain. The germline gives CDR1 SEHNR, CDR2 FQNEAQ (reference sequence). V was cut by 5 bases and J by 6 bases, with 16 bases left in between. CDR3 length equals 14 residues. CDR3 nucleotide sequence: TGTGCCAGCAGCCACCGGGAGGGAGTGGATGGCTACACCTTC. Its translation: CASSHREGVDGYTF. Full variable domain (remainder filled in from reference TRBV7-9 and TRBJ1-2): DTGVSQNPRHKITKRGQNVTFRCDPISEHNRLYWYRQTLGQGPEFLTYFQNEAQLEKSRLLSDRFSAERPKGSFSTLEIQRTEQGDSAMYLCASSHREGVDGYTFGSGTRLTVV.

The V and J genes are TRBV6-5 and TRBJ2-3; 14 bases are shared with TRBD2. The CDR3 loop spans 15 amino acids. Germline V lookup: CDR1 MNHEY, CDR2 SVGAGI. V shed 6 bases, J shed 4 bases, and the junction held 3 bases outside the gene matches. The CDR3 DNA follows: TGTGCCAGCAGCCGACTAGCGGGAGGGCCAGATACGCAGTATTTT. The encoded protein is CASSRLAGGPDTQYF.

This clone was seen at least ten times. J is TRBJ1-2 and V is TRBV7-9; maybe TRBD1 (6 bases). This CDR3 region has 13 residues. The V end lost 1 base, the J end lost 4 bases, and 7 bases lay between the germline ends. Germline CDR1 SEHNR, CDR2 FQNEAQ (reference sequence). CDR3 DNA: TGTGCCAGCAGCTTAGACAGGGCCTATGGCTACACCTTC. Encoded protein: CASSLDRAYGYTF.

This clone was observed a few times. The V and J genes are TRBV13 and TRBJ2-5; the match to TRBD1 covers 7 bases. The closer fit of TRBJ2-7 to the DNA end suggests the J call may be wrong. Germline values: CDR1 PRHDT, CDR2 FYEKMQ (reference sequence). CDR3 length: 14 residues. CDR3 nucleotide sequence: TGTGCCAGCAGCCGGAGGACAGGCTCCTACGAGCAGTACTTC. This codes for CASSRRTGSYEQYF.

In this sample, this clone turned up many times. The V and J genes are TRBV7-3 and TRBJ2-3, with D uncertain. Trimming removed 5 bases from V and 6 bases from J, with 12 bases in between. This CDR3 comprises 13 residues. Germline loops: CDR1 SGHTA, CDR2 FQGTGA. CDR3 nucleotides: TGTGCCAGCAGCCCCACCGGTGCGGATACGCAGTATTTT. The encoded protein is CASSPTGADTQYF.

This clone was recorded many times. Here the CDR3 reads CAWSLGTSGTDEQFF. The CDR3 DNA follows: TGTGCCTGGAGTCTAGGGACTAGCGGGACTGATGAGCAGTTCTTC. The chain carries TRBV30 and TRBJ2-1, with TRBD2 matching 13 bases. Losses at the gene ends were 2 bases for V and 8 bases for J; bases not matched to a gene: 6. CDR3 length: 15 residues. Germline-derived CDR1 and CDR2 are GTSNPN and SVGIG (reference sequence). Looking up the rest from reference TRBV30 and TRBJ2-1 gives the full variable domain: SQTIHQWPATLVQPVGSPLSLECTVEGTSNPNLYWYRQAAGRGLQLLFYSVGIGQISSEVPQNLSASRPQDRQFILSSKKLLLSDSGFYLCAWSLGTSGTDEQFFGPGTRLTVL.